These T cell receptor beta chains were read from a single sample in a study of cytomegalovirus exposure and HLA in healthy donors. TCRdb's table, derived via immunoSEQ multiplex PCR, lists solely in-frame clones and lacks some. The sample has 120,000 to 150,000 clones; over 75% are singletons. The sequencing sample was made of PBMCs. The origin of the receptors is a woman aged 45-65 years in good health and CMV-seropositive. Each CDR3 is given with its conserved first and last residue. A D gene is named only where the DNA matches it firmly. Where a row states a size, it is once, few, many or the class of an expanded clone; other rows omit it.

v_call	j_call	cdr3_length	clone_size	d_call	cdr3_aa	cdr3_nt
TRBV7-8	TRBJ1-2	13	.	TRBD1	CASSLDREYGYTF	TGTGCCAGCAGCCTCGACAGGGAGTATGGCTACACCTTC
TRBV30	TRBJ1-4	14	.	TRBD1	CAWSPDRGPTKLFF	TGTGCCTGGAGTCCGGACAGGGGGCCTACAAAACTGTTTTTT
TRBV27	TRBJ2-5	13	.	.	CASSSLDQETQYF	TGTGCCAGCAGCTCACTAGATCAAGAGACCCAGTACTTC
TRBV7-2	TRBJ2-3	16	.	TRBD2	CASSRPRAGGTDTQYF	TGTGCCAGCAGCCGCCCAAGAGCGGGGGGAACAGATACGCAGTATTTT
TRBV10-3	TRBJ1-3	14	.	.	CASRQLSSGNTIYF	TGTGCCAGTCGACAGTTAAGCTCTGGAAACACCATATATTTT
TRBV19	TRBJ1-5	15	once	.	CASTKGDRSNQPQHF	TGTGCCAGTACCAAGGGGGATAGAAGCAATCAGCCCCAGCATTTT
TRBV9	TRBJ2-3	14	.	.	CASSHGEGGNTQYF	TGTGCCAGCAGCCACGGAGAGGGGGGGAATACGCAGTATTTT
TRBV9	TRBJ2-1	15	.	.	CASSVGGGSYNEQFF	TGTGCCAGCAGCGTAGGAGGGGGCTCCTACAATGAGCAGTTCTTC
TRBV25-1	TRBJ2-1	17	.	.	CASSEDSTGNSYNEQFF	TGTGCCAGCAGTGAAGACTCAACAGGAAACTCCTACAATGAGCAGTTCTTC
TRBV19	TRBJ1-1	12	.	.	CASKTGNTEAFF	TGTGCCAGCAAAACAGGGAACACTGAAGCTTTCTTT
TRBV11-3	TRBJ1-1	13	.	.	CASSSQGNTEAFF	TGTGCCAGCAGCTCGCAGGGGAACACTGAAGCTTTCTTT
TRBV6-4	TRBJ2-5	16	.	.	CASSAKRGTLKETQYF	TGTGCCAGCAGTGCAAAGAGGGGGACGTTGAAAGAGACCCAGTACTTC
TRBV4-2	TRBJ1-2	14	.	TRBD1	CASSKGTGEGAETF	TGTGCCAGCAGCAAAGGGACCGGCGAGGGGGCTGAGACCTTC
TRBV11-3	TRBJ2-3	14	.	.	CASSRLATADTQYF	TGTGCCAGCAGCCGACTGGCGACGGCAGATACGCAGTATTTT
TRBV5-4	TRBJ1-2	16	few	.	CASSREASMANYGYTF	TGTGCCAGCAGCCGGGAGGCCAGTATGGCTAACTATGGCTACACCTTC
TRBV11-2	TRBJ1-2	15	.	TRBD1	CASSSGQGVGYGYTF	TGTGCCAGCAGCTCCGGACAGGGGGTGGGTTATGGCTACACCTTC
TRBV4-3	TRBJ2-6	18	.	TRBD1	CASSQDETGNSGANVLTF	TGCGCCAGCAGCCAAGATGAGACAGGGAACTCTGGGGCCAACGTCCTGACTTTC
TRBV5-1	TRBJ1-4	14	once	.	CASSLPGSNEKLFF	TGCGCCAGCAGCTTACCGGGGAGTAATGAAAAACTGTTTTTT
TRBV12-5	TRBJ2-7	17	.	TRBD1	CASGLVMGDRTAYEQYF	TGTGCTAGTGGTTTGGTAATGGGGGACAGGACGGCCTACGAGCAGTACTTC
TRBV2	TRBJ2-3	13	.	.	CASRQESTDTQYF	TGTGCCAGTCGACAGGAGAGCACAGATACGCAGTATTTT
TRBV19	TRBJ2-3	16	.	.	CASSAVRRGQGDTQYF	TGTGCCAGTAGTGCAGTTAGGAGGGGGCAGGGAGATACGCAGTATTTT
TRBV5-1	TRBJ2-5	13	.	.	CASSLGGWETQYF	TGCGCCAGCAGCTTGGGGGGCTGGGAGACCCAGTACTTC
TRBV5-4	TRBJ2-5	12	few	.	CASSAYQETQYF	TGTGCCAGCAGCGCGTACCAAGAGACCCAGTACTTC
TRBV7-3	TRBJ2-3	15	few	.	CASSLAGLHTDTQYF	TGTGCCAGCAGCTTAGCTGGGCTTCATACAGATACGCAGTATTTT
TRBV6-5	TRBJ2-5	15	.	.	CASSIGSRWLETQYF	TGTGCCAGCAGCATCGGGTCTCGTTGGTTGGAGACCCAGTACTTC
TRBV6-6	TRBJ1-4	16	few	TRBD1	CASSYSKTGSNEKLFF	TGTGCCAGCAGTTACTCCAAGACAGGGAGTAATGAAAAACTGTTTTTT
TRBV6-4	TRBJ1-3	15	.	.	CASSENSFSGNTIYF	TGTGCCAGCAGTGAGAACAGCTTCTCTGGAAACACCATATATTTT
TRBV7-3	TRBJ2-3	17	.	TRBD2	CASSLTRTSGGTDTQYF	TGTGCCAGCAGCTTAACCCGGACTAGCGGGGGGACAGATACGCAGTATTTT
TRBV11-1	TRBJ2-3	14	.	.	CASSFGGGTDTQYF	TGTGCCAGCAGCTTCGGAGGGGGCACAGATACGCAGTATTTT
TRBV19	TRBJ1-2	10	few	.	CASRRGGYTF	TGTGCCAGCCGCCGCGGGGGCTACACCTTC
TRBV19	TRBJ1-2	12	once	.	CASSPGNYGYTF	TGTGCCAGTAGCCCAGGGAACTATGGCTACACCTTC